Detailed here is one T cell receptor beta chain. What it recognizes is unknown. The CDR3 loop spans 15 amino acids. The ends lost 0 bases at V and 4 bases at J; junction bases unmatched: 2. Per the germline V gene, CDR1 is MNHEY and CDR2 is SVGAGI. These data belong to a study of T cell repertoires in cytomegalovirus infection. Study in general: Indications of both CMV infection and matching HLA type were provided by public TCR beta signatures. Study-wide results and limits: Ex vivo responses were dominated by HLA-C-restricted CMV-specific TCR beta clonotypes. CMV carriers with the relevant HLA were identified by cumulative public TCR beta family frequency.

TCRdb itself ran the reads through MiXCR, one entry per CDR3 protein. The sample has around 750,000 distinct CDR3 sequences; around a third are singletons. The chain has TRBV6-5 and TRBJ1-2; 10 bases match TRBD1. The source material was cultured CD8+ T cells from PBMCs, sampled from culture after CMV antigen stimulation. The receptor's source is a human donor in good health (CMV status not recorded). Some clones in this sample may be carry-over from other donors' samples. CDR3 region: CASSYSTGGPYGYTF. DNA of the CDR3: TGTGCCAGCAGTTACTCGACAGGGGGCCCCTATGGCTACACCTTC.